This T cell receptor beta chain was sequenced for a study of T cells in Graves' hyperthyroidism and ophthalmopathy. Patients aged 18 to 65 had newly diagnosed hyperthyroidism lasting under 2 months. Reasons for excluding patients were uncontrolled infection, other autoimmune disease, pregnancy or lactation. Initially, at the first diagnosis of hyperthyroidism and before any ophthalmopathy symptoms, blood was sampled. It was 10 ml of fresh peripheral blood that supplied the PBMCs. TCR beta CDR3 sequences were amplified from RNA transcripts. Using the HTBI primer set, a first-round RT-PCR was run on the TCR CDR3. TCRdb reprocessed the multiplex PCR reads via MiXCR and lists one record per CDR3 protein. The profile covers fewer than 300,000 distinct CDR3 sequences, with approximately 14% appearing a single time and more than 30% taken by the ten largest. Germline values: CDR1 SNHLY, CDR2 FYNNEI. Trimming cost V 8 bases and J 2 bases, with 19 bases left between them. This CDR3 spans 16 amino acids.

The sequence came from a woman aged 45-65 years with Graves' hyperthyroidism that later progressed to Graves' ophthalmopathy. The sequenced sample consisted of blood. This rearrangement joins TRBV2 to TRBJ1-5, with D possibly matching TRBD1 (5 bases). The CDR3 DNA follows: TGTGCCAGCCGAACGGGGGTGCCGGGTGGCAATCAGCCCCAGCATTTT. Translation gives CASRTGVPGGNQPQHF.